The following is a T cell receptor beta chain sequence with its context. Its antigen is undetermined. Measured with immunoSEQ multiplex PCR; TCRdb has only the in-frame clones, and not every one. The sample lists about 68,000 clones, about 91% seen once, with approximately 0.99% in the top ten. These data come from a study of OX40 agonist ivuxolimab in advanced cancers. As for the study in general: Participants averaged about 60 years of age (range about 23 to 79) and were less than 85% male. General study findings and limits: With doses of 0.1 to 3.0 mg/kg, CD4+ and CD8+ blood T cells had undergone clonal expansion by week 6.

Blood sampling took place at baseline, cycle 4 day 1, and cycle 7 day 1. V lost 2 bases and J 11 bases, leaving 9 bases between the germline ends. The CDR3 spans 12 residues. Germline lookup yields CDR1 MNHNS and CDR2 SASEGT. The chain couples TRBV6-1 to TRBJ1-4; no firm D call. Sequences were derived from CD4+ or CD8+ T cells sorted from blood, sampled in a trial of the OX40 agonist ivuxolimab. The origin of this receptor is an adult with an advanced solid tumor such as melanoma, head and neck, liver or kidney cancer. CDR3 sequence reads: CASSEYREKLFF. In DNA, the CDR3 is TGTGCCAGCAGTGAATATCGGGAGAAACTGTTTTTT.